The 24 T cell receptor beta chains given below trace back to one sample, sequenced in a study of T cell responses to AZD1222 COVID-19 vaccine (dated by TCRdb to the early 2020s). Library preparation was by the immunoSEQ multiplex PCR assay. This is the immuneACCESS table as TCRdb keeps it, with only in-frame sequences that have V and J called. A part of the clones is gone; compared with another copy, unresolved V genes explain less than half, and the rest is unexplained. Recorded for this sample are almost 80,000 clones; about 90% of them occurred a single time. The ten largest clones represent roughly 24% of the sample. The time point label corresponds to: baseline before first vaccination. Sequencing used peripheral blood, obtained on day 0 of AZD1222 vaccination. Source of these receptors: an adult in good health.

This chain uses TRBV7-3 with TRBJ2-1; 11 bases match TRBD2. The CDR3 has 14 amino acids. The germline V gene has CDR1 SGHTA and CDR2 FQGTGA. J was trimmed by 10 bases and V by 5 bases; bases with no gene match: 7. The CDR3 sequence: CASSPALAGGEQFF. The CDR3 bases are TGTGCCAGCAGCCCAGCCCTAGCGGGAGGCGAGCAGTTCTTC.

The chain combines TRBV18 with TRBJ1-5; unclear D gene. The germline gives CDR1 KGHSH, CDR2 LQKENI. V gave up 6 bases and J gave up 5 bases, with 17 bases separating them. This CDR3 is 15 amino acids long. CDR3 sequence: CASSPTGGRDQPQHF. Here the CDR3 DNA reads TGTGCCAGCTCTCCAACCGGAGGTCGGGATCAGCCCCAGCATTTT.

This clone was observed a few times. The CDR3 reads CASSALGGEKLFF. The DNA for the CDR3 is TGTGCCAGCAGCGCCCTGGGGGGTGAAAAACTGTTTTTT. The rearrangement links TRBV11-2 to TRBJ1-4, with D perhaps TRBD1 (5 bases). The CDR3 has 13 residues. CDR1 SGHAT and CDR2 FQNNGV come from the germline V gene. V gave up 5 bases and J gave up 7 bases, with 11 bases separating them.

This sequence joins TRBV7-2 and TRBJ1-5; tentatively, D is TRBD1 (6 bases). CDR3 length equals 11 residues. Germline V lookup: CDR1 SGHTA, CDR2 FQGNSA. The V end was cut by 5 bases, the J end by 10 bases, with 9 bases between. The CDR3 spells CASSPGGPQHF. Here the CDR3 DNA reads TGTGCCAGCAGCCCGGGGGGCCCCCAGCATTTT.

This chain links TRBV6-1 with TRBJ1-1; a possible D gene is TRBD1 (5 bases). CDR3 length: 16 amino acids. Per germline, CDR1 MNHNS and CDR2 SASEGT. The V end was cut by 4 bases, the J end by 4 bases, with 19 bases between. The DNA of the CDR3 is TGTGCCAGCAGTGGCAGGGACTCCGCAAGGGGCACTGAAGCTTTCTTT. The encoded protein is CASSGRDSARGTEAFF.

The count of this clone is one. The chain joins TRBV6-4 to TRBJ2-3, with 7 bases lining up with TRBD1. CDR1 and CDR2 (germline): MRHNA, SNTAGT. This CDR3 comprises 16 residues. V dropped 0 bases and J dropped 4; count of bases not matched to a gene: 7. The DNA for the CDR3 is TGTGCCAGCAGTGACTCCCTGACAGGGTTGTCAGATACGCAGTATTTT. It specifies CASSDSLTGLSDTQYF.

This chain links TRBV5-1 with TRBJ1-1, with 9 nucleotides matching TRBD1. V lost 1 base and J lost 2; bases outside the gene matches: 9. Germline loops: CDR1 SGHRS, CDR2 YFSETQ. The CDR3 loop spans 17 amino acids. For the CDR3, the DNA is TGCGCCAGCAGCTTGCCACAGGGGGCTAACCGAAACACTGAAGCTTTCTTT. Encoded protein: CASSLPQGANRNTEAFF.

The chain recombines TRBV5-4 with TRBJ2-7; TRBD2 aligns across 10 bases. Losses at the gene ends were 9 bases for V and 2 bases for J; bases not matched to a gene: 8. This CDR3 has 14 amino acids. CDR1 and CDR2 from the germline V gene are SGHNT and YYREEE (reference sequence). The chain's CDR3 is CATTDGLAAYEQYF. In DNA form, the CDR3 reads TGTGCCACCACGGACGGACTAGCGGCCTACGAGCAGTACTTC. Drawing the rest from reference TRBV5-4 and TRBJ2-7, the complete variable domain is ETGVTQSPTHLIKTRGQQVTLRCSSQSGHNTVSWYQQALGQGPQFIFQYYREEENGRGNFPPRFSGLQFPNYSSELNVNALELDDSALYLCATTDGLAAYEQYFGPGTRLTVT.

The chain carries TRBV11-2 and TRBJ2-5; 11 bases agree with TRBD2. V was pared by 3 bases and J by 3 bases, with 0 bases of the junction left unmatched. This CDR3 contains 14 residues. Germline CDR1 and CDR2: SGHAT and FQNNGV. Written as DNA, the CDR3 is TGTGCCAGCAGCTTGGGACTAGCGGAAGAGACCCAGTACTTC. Translation: CASSLGLAEETQYF.

CDR3 coding DNA: TGTGCCAGCAGCTTTATTGGCGGGGAGCTGTTTTTT. It is translated as CASSFIGGELFF. The V call is TRBV7-2, the J call TRBJ2-2; no definite D call. This CDR3 contains 12 residues. V lost 3 bases to trimming and J lost 7 bases, with 6 bases between them. Germline V lookup: CDR1 SGHTA, CDR2 FQGNSA.

The genes are TRBV18 and TRBJ1-4; tentatively, D is TRBD1 (5 bases). This CDR3 is built from 18 residues. Trimming cost V 3 bases and J 0 bases, with 17 bases left between them. Germline V gene data show CDR1 as KGHSH and CDR2 as LQKENI. The CDR3 region is CASSPEQDLVATNEKLFF. The DNA of the CDR3 is TGTGCCAGCTCACCTGAACAGGATCTCGTTGCAACTAATGAAAAACTGTTTTTT.

The chain recombines TRBV14 with TRBJ2-3; perhaps TRBD2 as D (5 bases). The V end lost 1 base, the J end lost 3 bases, and 11 bases lay between the germline ends. CDR1 and CDR2 from the germline V gene are SGHDN and FVKESK. The CDR3 runs to 15 residues. This CDR3 is CASSQARRRTDTQYF. Here the CDR3 DNA reads TGTGCCAGCAGCCAAGCCCGAAGGAGGACAGATACGCAGTATTTT.

The CDR3, as DNA: TGCGCCAGCAGCTTGGTTCAGGGGATCGGAGAGACCCAGTACTTC. Translation: CASSLVQGIGETQYF. The chain employs TRBV5-1 and TRBJ2-5; D is perhaps TRBD1 (6 bases). The V end was cut by 0 bases, the J end by 4 bases, with 13 bases between. The CDR3 spans 15 residues. Germline V lookup: CDR1 SGHRS, CDR2 YFSETQ.

This clone was seen a single time. CDR3 bases: TGCGCCAGCTCTAGACAGGGGAACTATGGCTACACCTTC. Protein sequence: CASSRQGNYGYTF. This sequence joins TRBV10-2 and TRBJ1-2; 8 nucleotides align to TRBD1. V trimming: 8 bases; J trimming: 2 bases; junction bases outside the gene matches: 4. Germline V gives CDR1 WSHSY, CDR2 SAAADI. CDR3 length: 13 amino acids.

The chain links TRBV15 to TRBJ1-5, with D unclear. V shed 0 bases and J shed 6 bases, with 9 bases lying between them. Germline V gives CDR1 LNHNV, CDR2 YYDKDF (reference sequence). The CDR3 sequence is 14 residues long. DNA of the CDR3: TGTGCCACCAGCAGAGATCCGGCGGCTCAGCCCCAGCATTTT. Translated: CATSRDPAAQPQHF.

In nucleotides, the CDR3 is TGTGCCAGTCGTGGGATGGGGTGGGATTCACCCCTCCACTTT. Encoded protein: CASRGMGWDSPLHF. The chain links TRBV19 to TRBJ1-6; D gene ambiguous. Germline V gene sequence: CDR1 LNHDA, CDR2 SQIVND (reference sequence). The CDR3 sequence is 14 residues long. V was trimmed by 8 bases and J by 8 bases, leaving 16 bases between them. Drawing the rest from reference TRBV19 and TRBJ1-6, the complete variable domain is DGGITQSPKYLFRKEGQNVTLSCEQNLNHDAMYWYRQDPGQGLRLIYYSQIVNDFQKGDIAEGYSVSREKKESFPLTVTSAQKNPTAFYLCASRGMGWDSPLHFGNGTRLTVT.

The V and J genes are TRBV7-9 and TRBJ2-5; no clear D gene. The CDR3 loop spans 12 amino acids. Germline values: CDR1 SEHNR, CDR2 FQNEAQ (reference sequence). V was trimmed by 3 bases and J by 3 bases, leaving 5 bases between them. The CDR3 region is CASSLLEETQYF. The CDR3 DNA sequence: TGTGCCAGCAGCTTGTTAGAAGAGACCCAGTACTTC.

Of note for this clone: One junction end disagrees with the germline gene, perhaps due to a read error. The chain employs TRBV5-1 and TRBJ2-7; 9 bases are a match to TRBD2. The CDR3 runs to 13 residues. The germline V gene encodes CDR1 SGHRS and CDR2 YFSETQ. The CDR3 reads CASSSQGGLAATF. The CDR3 region has the DNA TGCGCCAGCAGCTCCCAGGGGGGACTAGCAGCCACATTC.

The CDR3 sequence is CASSLARDSPLHF. CDR3 sequence (DNA): TGTGCCAGCTCCTTAGCGAGGGATTCACCCCTCCACTTT. The chain employs TRBV9 and TRBJ1-6; D not resolved. This CDR3 comprises 13 residues. Germline lookup yields CDR1 SGDLS and CDR2 YYNGEE. Trimming took 7 bases from V and 8 from J, leaving 13 bases between them.

The CDR3: CASSESRGYEQYF. The CDR3 DNA sequence: TGTGCCAGTAGTGAGTCCAGGGGATACGAGCAGTACTTC. J is TRBJ2-7 and V is TRBV19; D is possibly TRBD1 (6 bases). The CDR3 contains 13 residues. Per the germline V gene, CDR1 is LNHDA and CDR2 is SQIVND (reference sequence). Trimming pared 5 bases from V and 4 bases from J, leaving 12 bases between.

This clone was observed a few times. The chain links TRBV7-3 to TRBJ2-1; weak D call: TRBD2 (5 bases). This CDR3 contains 16 residues. Germline V lookup: CDR1 SGHTA, CDR2 FQGTGA. V shed 4 bases and J shed 6 bases, with 19 bases lying between them. The CDR3 DNA reads TGTGCCAGCAGCTCTAGCAGTTTGGGAGAAGGCAATGAGCAGTTCTTC. Translated: CASSSSSLGEGNEQFF.

The CDR3 sequence: CASSPPQADSPLHF. CDR3 sequence (DNA): TGTGCCAGCAGCCCCCCACAGGCCGATTCACCCCTCCACTTT. The rearrangement uses TRBV6-5 and TRBJ1-6, with D possibly being TRBD1 (5 bases). CDR1 MNHEY and CDR2 SVGAGI come from the germline V gene. CDR3 size: 14 residues. The V end lost 6 bases, the J end lost 8 bases, and 14 bases lay between the germline ends.

This clone appeared a single time. The rearrangement links TRBV7-2 to TRBJ1-4; no clear D gene. V lost 2 bases and J 8 bases, leaving 12 bases between the germline ends. Germline CDR1 reads SGHTA; CDR2 reads FQGNSA. CDR3 length: 14 amino acids. CDR3 region: CASSLYRGGEKLFF. CDR3 DNA: TGTGCCAGCAGCTTATACCGGGGTGGAGAAAAACTGTTTTTT.

The chain has TRBV27 and TRBJ2-2; 8 positions match TRBD1. In germline, CDR1 is MNHEY, CDR2 SMNVEV (reference sequence). CDR3 size: 15 residues. V gave up 8 bases and J gave up 4 bases; unmatched junction bases: 9. The CDR3 bases are TGTGCCAGCCGGAATCGACAGGGGATCACCGGGGAGCTGTTTTTT. Translated: CASRNRQGITGELFF.